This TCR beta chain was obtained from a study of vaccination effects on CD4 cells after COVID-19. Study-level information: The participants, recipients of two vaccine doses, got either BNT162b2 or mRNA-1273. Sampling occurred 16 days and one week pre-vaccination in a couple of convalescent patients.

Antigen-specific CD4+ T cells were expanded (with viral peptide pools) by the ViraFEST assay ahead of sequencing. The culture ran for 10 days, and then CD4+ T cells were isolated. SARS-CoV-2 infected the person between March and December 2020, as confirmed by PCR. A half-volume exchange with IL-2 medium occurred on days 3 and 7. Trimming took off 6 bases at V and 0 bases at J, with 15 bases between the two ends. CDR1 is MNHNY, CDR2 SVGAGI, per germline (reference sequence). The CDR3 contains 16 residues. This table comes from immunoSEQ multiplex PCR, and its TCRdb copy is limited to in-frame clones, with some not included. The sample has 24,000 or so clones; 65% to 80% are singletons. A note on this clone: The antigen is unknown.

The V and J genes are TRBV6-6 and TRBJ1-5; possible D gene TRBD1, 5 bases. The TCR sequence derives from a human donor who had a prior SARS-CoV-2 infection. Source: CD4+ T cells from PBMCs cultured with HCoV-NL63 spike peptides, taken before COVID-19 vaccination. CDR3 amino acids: CASSPAPGYSNQPQHF. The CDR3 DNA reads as TGTGCCAGCAGCCCCGCGCCAGGGTATAGCAATCAGCCCCAGCATTTT.